These T cell receptor beta chains were read from a single sample in a study of PD-1 and CTLA-4 blockade in melanoma. Measured with immunoSEQ multiplex PCR; TCRdb has only the in-frame clones, and not every one. The sample yields about 30,000 clones, about 88% seen once. The sample here was CD8+ T cells from peripheral blood, taken before anti-PD-1 treatment. The origin of the receptors is a human donor with melanoma. The CDR3 runs from the conserved cysteine through the conserved F or W. The D gene is left open where the match is weak. Size tells how often a clone was seen (once, few, many) or the class of an expanded clone, and some rows leave it out.

DNA,CDR3,size,V,D,J
TGTGCCAGCAGTTACACACAGGACAGGGCCAGCGAGCAGTACTTC,CASSYTQDRASEQYF,.,TRBV6-5,TRBD1,TRBJ2-7
TGTGCCAGTAGTATTCTGCCAGGGCGTGGTCGCACCGGGGAGCTGTTTTTT,CASSILPGRGRTGELFF,.,TRBV19,.,TRBJ2-2
TGTGCCAGCAGCTTTTTTCCGGGGTTTGTCTACACCTTC,CASSFFPGFVYTF,.,TRBV7-9,.,TRBJ1-2
TGTGCCAGCAGTTCGACAGGGGTCTCGAACACTGAAGCTTTCTTT,CASSSTGVSNTEAFF,.,TRBV27,TRBD1,TRBJ1-1
TGTGCCAGCAGCTTAGCCAGGGGGGCGTTGAATTCACCCCTCCACTTT,CASSLARGALNSPLHF,.,TRBV7-9,TRBD1,TRBJ1-6
TGTGCCAGCAGCCAAGACGCAGGACAGGTTCACTACAATGAGCAGTTCTTC,CASSQDAGQVHYNEQFF,.,TRBV3-1/TRBV3-2,TRBD1,TRBJ2-1
TGCAGCGTGGAACCAAATAGTGGAAACACCATATATTTT,CSVEPNSGNTIYF,.,TRBV29-1,.,TRBJ1-3
TGTGCCACCGCACTATGGCGGGAGGGCCATGCCGAGCAGTACTTC,CATALWREGHAEQYF,.,TRBV15,TRBD2,TRBJ2-7
TGCGCCAGCAGCCAAGATGGTGGGGGTCCGAATGAAAAACTGTTTTTT,CASSQDGGGPNEKLFF,.,TRBV4-1,.,TRBJ1-4
TGTGCCAGCAGCCATGTGCGGGGGCTCTACGAGCAGTACTTC,CASSHVRGLYEQYF,.,TRBV3-1/TRBV3-2,.,TRBJ2-7
TGCGCCAGCAGCTTGGACATGAACACTGAAGCTTTCTTT,CASSLDMNTEAFF,.,TRBV5-1,.,TRBJ1-1
TGTGCCAGCAGCTTAGGGGGGCAGAAGGACGGCTACACCTTC,CASSLGGQKDGYTF,.,TRBV11-2,.,TRBJ1-2
TGTGCCAGCAGCTTAGCGGGATCCACAGATACGCAGTATTTT,CASSLAGSTDTQYF,.,TRBV11-2,.,TRBJ2-3
TGCGCCAGCAGCGACCCTGGACAGATCCTCAATGAGCAGTTCTTC,CASSDPGQILNEQFF,.,TRBV5-1,.,TRBJ2-1
TGTGCCAGCGGAGCTCTGGGCAATATAGCGGGAGATAGGGGGAAAAAGACCCAGTACTTC,CASGALGNIAGDRGKKTQYF,once,TRBV27,TRBD2,TRBJ2-5
TGCGCCAGCAGCCAAGCCGGCCAGCCTAATTCACCCCTCCACTTT,CASSQAGQPNSPLHF,.,TRBV4-1,.,TRBJ1-6
TGCGCCAGCAGCCTTTCCAGCGGGATGGGCTACGAGCAGTACTTC,CASSLSSGMGYEQYF,.,TRBV4-1,TRBD2,TRBJ2-7
TGTGCCAGCAGCCCGGTGCTTGGGATTCAGGGTTACGAGCAGTACTTC,CASSPVLGIQGYEQYF,.,TRBV7-9,.,TRBJ2-7
TGTGCCAGCAGACCGGGACTAGCGGGACTGGAGACCCAGTACTTC,CASRPGLAGLETQYF,.,TRBV28,TRBD2,TRBJ2-5
TGTGCCAGCAGTCAAGGGACAGTCTTCATGAACACTGAAGCTTTCTTT,CASSQGTVFMNTEAFF,.,TRBV6-1,TRBD1,TRBJ1-1
TGCAGCGTTGAAGCAACGGCTTCAGGGGCCAACGTCCTGACTTTC,CSVEATASGANVLTF,.,TRBV29-1,.,TRBJ2-6
TGTGCCAGTAAGGGGGAGGGCAATCAGCCCCAGCATTTT,CASKGEGNQPQHF,.,TRBV19,.,TRBJ1-5
TGTGCCAGCTCAGGGGACACAGATACGCAGTATTTT,CASSGDTDTQYF,.,TRBV5-5,.,TRBJ2-3
TGTGCCAGCAGCTTGGCAGCGGGGAGCACAGATACGCAGTATTTT,CASSLAAGSTDTQYF,once,TRBV7-2,TRBD2,TRBJ2-3
TGTGCCAGCAGTGAGGACAGTTCCTACGAGCAGTACTTC,CASSEDSSYEQYF,.,TRBV25-1,.,TRBJ2-7
TGTGCCAGCAGCTTTAGTCGGACAGACGCTACTAACTATGGCTACACCTTC,CASSFSRTDATNYGYTF,.,TRBV4-2,.,TRBJ1-2
TGCGCCAGCAGCCCAGGGGGCAGTCAGCCCCAGCATTTT,CASSPGGSQPQHF,.,TRBV4-1,TRBD1,TRBJ1-5
TGTGCCAGCAGCCCAGGGACTAGCGGGAAATACAATGAGCAGTTCTTC,CASSPGTSGKYNEQFF,.,TRBV7-9,TRBD2,TRBJ2-1
TGTGCCAGCAGTGGATCCGGGACAGATCTACCAGATACGCAGTATTTT,CASSGSGTDLPDTQYF,few,TRBV6-4,TRBD1,TRBJ2-3
TGTGCCAGCAGTTATCAGGCTCACGGCTATGGCTACACCTTC,CASSYQAHGYGYTF,.,TRBV6-5,.,TRBJ1-2
TGTGCCAGCAGTTTGGGGTGGGAAGGGAGGACTGAAGCTTTCTTT,CASSLGWEGRTEAFF,.,TRBV28,.,TRBJ1-1
TGTGCCACCAGCAGAGGTCAGGGGGCTAGCAATCAGCCCCAGCATTTT,CATSRGQGASNQPQHF,.,TRBV15,TRBD1,TRBJ1-5
TGTGCCAGCAGCACCTACCGGGACAGCAACACCGGGGAGCTGTTTTTT,CASSTYRDSNTGELFF,.,TRBV13,TRBD1,TRBJ2-2
TGTGCCAGCAGTTCCGACCCCACTGAAGCTTTCTTT,CASSSDPTEAFF,once,TRBV6-5,.,TRBJ1-1
TGTGCCAGTAACCCTCTAGGGTTGGGGCAGCCCCAGCATTTT,CASNPLGLGQPQHF,.,TRBV19,.,TRBJ1-5
TGTGCCATCAGTGGAGCGGGGCTAGAGACCCAGTACTTC,CAISGAGLETQYF,.,TRBV10-3,TRBD2,TRBJ2-5
TGTGCCAGTAGTACCGGGGGGGGGAACACTGAAGCTTTCTTT,CASSTGGGNTEAFF,.,TRBV19,.,TRBJ1-1
TGTGCCAGCAGCTTAGAGGAGCCTAGCGGGAGTTTTGGTGAGCAGTTCTTC,CASSLEEPSGSFGEQFF,.,TRBV11-2,TRBD2,TRBJ2-1
TGCAGTGCTCCCCTGGTGTACGAGCAGTACTTC,CSAPLVYEQYF,.,TRBV20-1,.,TRBJ2-7
TGTGCCAGCAGTTATACACAGAACACTGAAGCTTTCTTT,CASSYTQNTEAFF,.,TRBV6-5,.,TRBJ1-1
TGTGCCAGCAGTTCCCCCGGGACAGGGTTTCCTGGCTACACCTTC,CASSSPGTGFPGYTF,.,TRBV7-9,TRBD1,TRBJ1-2